These 20 T cell receptor beta chains were all obtained from the same sample, sequenced in a study of blood T cell repertoires in COVID-19. TCRdb's copy holds only in-frame clones and misses some; the assay was immunoSEQ multiplex PCR. Among fewer than 350,000 clones listed, approximately 83% were seen once. The specimen was PBMCs or T cells enriched from blood (not recorded which). Every receptor here comes from a woman in her forties with acute COVID-19.

The CDR3 is CASSQGTGGLGSRELFF. For the CDR3, the DNA is TGTGCCAGCAGCCAAGGAACAGGGGGGCTGGGGTCCCGGGAGCTGTTTTTT. The chain joins TRBV3-1 (or the pseudogene TRBV3-2) to TRBJ2-2, with 8 bases identical to TRBD1. Germline CDR1 LGHDT, CDR2 YNNKEL (reference sequence). V shed 1 base and J 9 bases; nucleotides not matched to a gene: 13. The CDR3 is 17 amino acids.

J is TRBJ1-2 and V is TRBV6-1; D not certain. The ends were cut back, 0 bases at V and 4 bases at J, with 12 bases in the middle. Germline V gene sequence: CDR1 MNHNS, CDR2 SASEGT. The CDR3 is 15 residues long. The CDR3 DNA reads as TGTGCCAGCAGTGAAGCGCGTGTTAGAGTCTATGGCTACACCTTC. Amino acid sequence: CASSEARVRVYGYTF.

This rearrangement joins TRBV5-1 to TRBJ1-3; D unresolved. This CDR3 contains 13 residues. Germline assignment: CDR1 SGHRS and CDR2 YFSETQ. Trimming removed 3 bases at V and 2 bases at J, with 6 bases between. The CDR3 bases are TGCGCCAGCAGCTCAAGCACTGGAAACACCATATATTTT. Translating it yields CASSSSTGNTIYF.

The chain joins TRBV19 to TRBJ2-6, with 11 bases fitting TRBD1. The V and J ends lost 4 bases and 1 base, in that order; junction bases with no gene match: 3. The germline V gene has CDR1 LNHDA and CDR2 SQIVND (reference sequence). The CDR3 has 17 residues. The DNA of the CDR3 is TGTGCCAGTAGTACAGGGGACAGGGGGTCTGGGGCCAACGTCCTGACTTTC. Translation gives CASSTGDRGSGANVLTF.

The chain joins TRBV7-8 to TRBJ2-3; maybe TRBD1 (6 bases). Trimming removed 3 bases at V and 8 bases at J, with 18 bases between. This CDR3 spans 15 amino acids. CDR1 is SGHVS, CDR2 FQNEAQ, per germline. The CDR3 nucleotides read TGTGCCAGCAGCTTCGCGGACAGCGCAGGAGGTACGCAGTATTTT. Its protein is CASSFADSAGGTQYF.

The chain carries TRBV29-1 and TRBJ1-2, with D perhaps TRBD1 (6 bases). V was cut by 4 bases and J by 8 bases, with 17 bases left in between. The CDR3 is 13 amino acids. Germline V lookup: CDR1 SQVTM, CDR2 ANQGSEA. The CDR3 bases are TGCAGCGTTGCTATGGGGGCCGGACAAGGCTACACCTTC. This sequence encodes CSVAMGAGQGYTF.

The chain combines TRBV18 with TRBJ2-2, with D perhaps TRBD1 (6 bases). CDR3 length: 16 residues. V was shortened by 3 bases and J by 3 bases, with 14 bases between the two germline ends. Germline V gene lookup returns CDR1 KGHSH and CDR2 LQKENI. The CDR3 here is CASSPRTEPYTGELFF. CDR3 in DNA: TGTGCCAGCTCACCGCGGACAGAGCCGTACACCGGGGAGCTGTTTTTT. Full variable domain (missing parts from reference TRBV18 and TRBJ2-2): NAGVMQNPRHLVRRRGQEARLRCSPMKGHSHVYWYRQLPEEGLKFMVYLQKENIIDESGMPKERFSAEFPKEGPSILRIQQVVRGDSAAYFCASSPRTEPYTGELFFGEGSRLTVL.

The chain uses TRBV7-9 and TRBJ1-3; TRBD1 might be the D (6 bases). Trimming removed 3 bases at V and 0 bases at J, with 12 bases between. This CDR3 is built from 16 residues. CDR1 SEHNR and CDR2 FQNEAQ come from the germline V gene (reference sequence). CDR3 sequence (DNA): TGTGCCAGCAGCTTCAACAGGGCCCCCTCTGGAAACACCATATATTTT. This sequence encodes CASSFNRAPSGNTIYF. The variable domain in full, completed from reference TRBV7-9 and TRBJ1-3, reads DTGVSQNPRHKITKRGQNVTFRCDPISEHNRLYWYRQTLGQGPEFLTYFQNEAQLEKSRLLSDRFSAERPKGSFSTLEIQRTEQGDSAMYLCASSFNRAPSGNTIYFGEGSWLTVV.

This clone was counted once. This chain uses TRBV10-3 with TRBJ1-5, with D perhaps matching TRBD1 (5 bases). The length of the CDR3 is 15 residues. Per the germline V gene, CDR1 is ENHRY and CDR2 is SYGVKD. Trimming cost V 2 bases and J 4 bases, with 12 bases left between them. CDR3 amino acids: CAISEATGPNQPQHF. The CDR3 DNA sequence: TGTGCCATCAGTGAGGCCACAGGACCTAATCAGCCCCAGCATTTT.

The chain is built from TRBV28 and TRBJ2-7; perhaps TRBD1 as D (6 bases). Trimming cost V 5 bases and J 0 bases, with 20 bases left between them. CDR1 is MDHEN and CDR2 is SYDVKM in the germline V gene. CDR3 size: 17 residues. CDR3 DNA sequence: TGTGCCAGCAGTCTCTGGGGGCTTAGCGATGTCTCCTACGAGCAGTACTTC. Its protein product is CASSLWGLSDVSYEQYF.

The genes are TRBV7-2 and TRBJ2-5; TRBD2 matches at 16 bases. With V trimmed by 5 bases and J by 4 bases, 10 bases remained unmatched. The CDR3 runs 18 residues. CDR1 is SGHTA, CDR2 FQGNSA, per germline. Here the CDR3 DNA reads TGTGCCAGCAGCCTGGACGCCGGGACTAGCGGGAGGGGAGAGACCCAGTACTTC. Translating gives CASSLDAGTSGRGETQYF.

The chain has TRBV7-9 and TRBJ1-3; no clear D. V was clipped by 3 bases and J by 0 bases, with 9 bases between them. This CDR3 is 15 amino acids long. Germline CDR1 is SEHNR and CDR2 is FQNEAQ (reference sequence). The CDR3 nucleotides read TGTGCCAGCAGCTTCGCGGGGAACTCTGGAAACACCATATATTTT. Amino acids: CASSFAGNSGNTIYF.

V and J are TRBV10-3 and TRBJ1-1; perhaps TRBD1 as D (5 bases). CDR1 is ENHRY and CDR2 is SYGVKD in the germline V gene. This CDR3 has 16 amino acids. Trimming cost V 6 bases and J 5 bases, with 22 bases left between them. The CDR3 loop reads CAISTGGVVGWTEAFF. The DNA for the CDR3 is TGTGCCATCAGCACGGGGGGTGTGGTGGGGTGGACTGAAGCTTTCTTT.

This clone turned up a few times. This chain joins TRBV13 and TRBJ1-1; D is perhaps TRBD1 (5 bases). The CDR3 spans 13 residues. The germline V gene has CDR1 PRHDT and CDR2 FYEKMQ (reference sequence). Trimming removed 1 base at V and 6 bases at J, with 9 bases between. The CDR3 coding sequence is TGTGCCAGCAGCTTAGATCGACAGTCTGAAGCTTTCTTT. The encoded protein is CASSLDRQSEAFF. Supplemented by reference TRBV13 and TRBJ1-1, the full variable domain reads AAGVIQSPRHLIKEKRETATLKCYPIPRHDTVYWYQQGPGQDPQFLISFYEKMQSDKGSIPDRFSAQQFSDYHSELNMSSLELGDSALYFCASSLDRQSEAFFGQGTRLTVV.

This clone was observed a handful of times. The chain joins TRBV19 to TRBJ1-4, with TRBD1 matching over 7 bases. Germline CDR1 and CDR2: LNHDA and SQIVND (reference sequence). Germline trimming cut 7 bases from V and 5 bases from J; bases unmatched to any gene: 10. The CDR3 is 15 amino acids. The CDR3, as DNA: TGTGCCAGTACTACACGACAGGGAAGGAATGAAAAACTGTTTTTT. This codes for CASTTRQGRNEKLFF.

The chain is built from TRBV5-1 and TRBJ1-1; D not resolved. The CDR3 runs 12 residues. Trimming shortened V by 2 bases and J by 2 bases, and 4 bases separated the two germline ends. The germline gives CDR1 SGHRS, CDR2 YFSETQ. The CDR3: CASSFTNTEAFF. DNA of the CDR3: TGCGCCAGCAGCTTTACTAACACTGAAGCTTTCTTT.

The rearrangement uses TRBV3-1 (or the pseudogene TRBV3-2) and TRBJ2-1; 7 positions match TRBD1. This CDR3 comprises 14 residues. Germline V gene lookup returns CDR1 LGHDT and CDR2 YNNKEL (reference sequence). V was clipped by 5 bases and J by 6 bases; unmatched bases: 7. CDR3 loop: CASSFRTGGNEQFF. DNA for the CDR3: TGTGCCAGCAGCTTTCGGACAGGCGGCAATGAGCAGTTCTTC.

The genes are TRBV5-1 and TRBJ2-1, with 7 bases that match TRBD1. Per germline, CDR1 SGHRS and CDR2 YFSETQ. CDR3 length: 16 amino acids. Unmatched junction bases numbered 9, after V lost 6 bases and J lost 0 bases. CDR3 protein: CASKGASSSSYNEQFF. The CDR3 coding sequence is TGCGCCAGCAAGGGGGCTAGCTCGAGCTCCTACAATGAGCAGTTCTTC.

The chain uses TRBV11-2 and TRBJ2-2, with D possibly matching TRBD1 (5 bases). Between the trimmed V and J ends, which lost 1 base and 8 bases, there was a span of 8 bases. The CDR3 runs to 13 residues. The germline gives CDR1 SGHAT, CDR2 FQNNGV. CDR3 DNA: TGTGCCAGCAGCTTAGGGGGCGGTGGGGAGCTGTTTTTT. Protein product: CASSLGGGGELFF.

This clone was counted a few times. This chain connects TRBV20-1 to TRBJ2-7; D unresolved. Trimming cost V 3 bases and J 6 bases, with 9 bases left between them. The CDR3 is made up of 11 amino acids. Germline V gene data show CDR1 as DFQATT and CDR2 as SNEGSKA (reference sequence). CDR3 bases: TGCAGTGCTAGGTCGGGTGGCGAGCAGTACTTC. It codes for CSARSGGEQYF.